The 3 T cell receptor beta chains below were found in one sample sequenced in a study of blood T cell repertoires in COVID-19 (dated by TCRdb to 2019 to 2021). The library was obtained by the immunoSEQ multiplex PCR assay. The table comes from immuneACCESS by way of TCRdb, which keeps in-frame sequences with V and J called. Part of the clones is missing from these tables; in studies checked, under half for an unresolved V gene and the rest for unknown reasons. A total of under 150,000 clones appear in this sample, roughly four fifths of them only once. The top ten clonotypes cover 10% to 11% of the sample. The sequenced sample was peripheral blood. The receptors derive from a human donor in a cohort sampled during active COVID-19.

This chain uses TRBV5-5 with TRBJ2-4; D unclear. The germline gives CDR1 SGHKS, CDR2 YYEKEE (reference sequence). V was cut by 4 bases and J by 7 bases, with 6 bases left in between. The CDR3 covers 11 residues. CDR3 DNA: TGTGCCAGCAGCCTTTCGAACATTCAGTACTTC. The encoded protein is CASSLSNIQYF.

CDR3 amino acids: CASRNQGGGYTF. In DNA form, the CDR3 reads TGTGCCAGCAGGAATCAGGGAGGTGGCTACACCTTC. V gene TRBV6-5 combines with J gene TRBJ1-2; D perhaps matches TRBD1 (5 bases). The V end lost 6 bases, the J end lost 7 bases, and 12 bases lay between the germline ends. Germline V gene lookup returns CDR1 MNHEY and CDR2 SVGAGI. This CDR3 spans 12 amino acids.

CDR3 sequence (DNA): TGTGCCAGCAGTAGTGAGAGAGGCTATGGCTACACCTTC. Amino acids: CASSSERGYGYTF. The V and J genes are TRBV2 and TRBJ1-2; D not certain. The germline CDR1 and CDR2 sequences are SNHLY and FYNNEI. CDR3 length: 13 amino acids. Trimming stripped 5 bases from V and 4 bases from J, with 11 bases between.